Presented here are 11 T cell receptor beta chains from one specimen sequenced in a study of T cell responses to AZD1222 COVID-19 vaccine. Sequenced by immunoSEQ multiplex PCR; TCRdb stores in-frame clones only, minus some. The sample shows approximately 150,000 clones, around 93% of them seen only once. The sample was peripheral blood, taken on day 0 of AZD1222 vaccination. The receptors derive from an adult in good health.

The chain joins TRBV9 to TRBJ1-1, with D unresolved. The CDR3 has 13 residues. Germline CDR1 reads SGDLS; CDR2 reads YYNGEE. Trimming cost V 1 base and J 0 bases, with 4 bases left between them. DNA for the CDR3: TGTGCCAGCAGCGTATTTGTGAACACTGAAGCTTTCTTT. Protein sequence: CASSVFVNTEAFF.

This clone was seen a single time. The chain uses TRBV10-3 and TRBJ1-6; TRBD1 aligns across 7 bases. From germline, CDR1 is ENHRY and CDR2 SYGVKD. J was trimmed by 7 bases and V by 6 bases; bases with no gene match: 3. The CDR3 length is 13 residues. The CDR3 spells CAIRTGQNSPLHF. CDR3 DNA: TGTGCCATCAGGACAGGGCAAAATTCACCCCTCCACTTT.

The chain carries TRBV9 and TRBJ2-2, with 9 bases identical to TRBD1. Germline CDR1 is SGDLS and CDR2 is YYNGEE. Germline trimming cut 4 bases from V and 6 bases from J; bases unmatched to any gene: 13. CDR3 size: 17 residues. CDR3 sequence (DNA): TGTGCCAGCAGCTACCTACCGGGACAGGGTGCTGCCGGGGAGCTGTTTTTT. Translation gives CASSYLPGQGAAGELFF.

The chain has TRBV28 and TRBJ1-4, with a weak D call TRBD1 (5 bases). Germline CDR1 and CDR2: MDHEN and SYDVKM. The CDR3 has 14 residues. V was trimmed by 3 bases and J by 7 bases, leaving 12 bases between them. The chain's CDR3 is CASSLGRVGEKLFF. The CDR3, as DNA: TGTGCCAGCAGTTTGGGCAGGGTCGGTGAAAAACTGTTTTTT.

The chain recombines TRBV2 with TRBJ1-6; D is unclear. Germline CDR1 and CDR2: SNHLY and FYNNEI. V was cut by 6 bases and J by 8 bases, with 11 bases left in between. This CDR3 comprises 13 residues. As DNA, the CDR3 is TGTGCCAGCAGACTCATCTGGGATTCACCCCTCCACTTT. Translated, it gives CASRLIWDSPLHF.

The J gene is TRBJ2-3, the V gene TRBV5-1, with TRBD2 identical over 7 bases. The germline gives CDR1 SGHRS, CDR2 YFSETQ. The V gene end was trimmed by 0 bases and the J gene end by 2 bases; junction bases not matched to a gene: 12. This CDR3 comprises 18 residues. DNA of the CDR3: TGCGCCAGCAGCTTGGTATCGGCGGGGGTTAGGACCACAGATACGCAGTATTTT. This gives the protein CASSLVSAGVRTTDTQYF. Full variable domain (missing parts from reference TRBV5-1 and TRBJ2-3): KAGVTQTPRYLIKTRGQQVTLSCSPISGHRSVSWYQQTPGQGLQFLFEYFSETQRNKGNFPGRFSGRQFSNSRSEMNVSTLELGDSALYLCASSLVSAGVRTTDTQYFGPGTRLTVL.

The chain recombines TRBV6-2 or TRBV6-3 with TRBJ1-1; TRBD1 aligns across 7 bases. V dropped 2 bases and J dropped 7; count of bases not matched to a gene: 7. CDR1 is MNHEY and CDR2 is SVGEGT in the germline V gene. This CDR3 has 14 amino acids. The CDR3 here is CASSYRTTGNEAFF. The CDR3 DNA is TGTGCCAGCAGTTACCGAACGACAGGGAATGAAGCTTTCTTT.

The chain couples TRBV19 to TRBJ1-1; possible D gene TRBD1, 5 bases. Germline lookup yields CDR1 LNHDA and CDR2 SQIVND (reference sequence). V was shortened by 3 bases and J by 6 bases, with 14 bases between the two germline ends. The CDR3 consists of 14 residues. The CDR3 region has the DNA TGTGCCAGTAGTATTCGCAGGGAGGTCCCTGAAGCTTTCTTT. It translates to CASSIRREVPEAFF.

CDR3 loop: CASSDRGLDEQYF. The CDR3 DNA reads as TGTGCCAGCAGTGACCGGGGGCTCGACGAGCAGTACTTC. The V gene is TRBV25-1, the J gene TRBJ2-7; D may match TRBD1 or TRBD2 (6 bases each). V lost 3 bases and J lost 5, with 11 bases in between. Germline values: CDR1 MGHDK, CDR2 SYGVNS. The CDR3 sequence is 13 residues long.

This clone was picked up one time. The chain links TRBV28 to TRBJ2-5; D gene uncertain. Trimming shortened V by 3 bases and J by 1 base, and 3 bases separated the two germline ends. CDR1 MDHEN and CDR2 SYDVKM come from the germline V gene. CDR3 length: 12 residues. CDR3 amino acids: CASSFSQETQYF. The CDR3 DNA follows: TGTGCCAGCAGTTTCTCCCAAGAGACCCAGTACTTC.

The rearrangement uses TRBV29-1 and TRBJ2-2, with a tentative D call TRBD2 (5 bases). The CDR3 covers 15 residues. Trimming took 6 bases from V and 0 from J, leaving 14 bases between them. The germline V gene has CDR1 SQVTM and CDR2 ANQGSEA. DNA of the CDR3: TGCAGCGTGGACGGAGGCGGGTCGAACACCGGGGAGCTGTTTTTT. This gives the protein CSVDGGGSNTGELFF.